Shown below are 18 T cell receptor beta chains from a single sample sequenced in a study of T cell changes during pregnancy in multiple sclerosis. The assay was immunoSEQ multiplex PCR, and TCRdb's table has in-frame clones only and misses some. The sample shows 30,000 to 35,000 clones, about nine tenths of them seen only once. The sample in question was CD8+ T cells from peripheral blood mononuclear cells, obtained after pregnancy. These receptors were taken from a female donor with multiple sclerosis, enrolled in a pregnancy study.

The chain joins TRBV6-5 to TRBJ1-6; D not certain. The CDR3 is 15 residues long. The V gene lost 0 bases and the J gene lost 4 bases, with 7 bases spanning the gap. Germline loops: CDR1 MNHEY, CDR2 SVGAGI. The CDR3, as DNA: TGTGCCAGCAGTTACTCGACGGAGTATAATTCACCCCTCCACTTT. It specifies CASSYSTEYNSPLHF.

This clone was seen more than once but under ten times. This chain links TRBV27 with TRBJ1-6; 7 bases match TRBD1. CDR1 and CDR2 (germline): MNHEY, SMNVEV (reference sequence). The CDR3 is 13 amino acids. After removal of 5 bases from V and 12 bases from J, the junction contained 7 bases not matched to a gene. CDR3: CASSGDRALPLHF. For the CDR3, the DNA is TGTGCCAGCAGTGGGGACAGAGCCTTACCCCTCCACTTT.

The chain employs TRBV4-3 and TRBJ1-2; 7 bases are a match to TRBD1. The CDR3 is 16 residues long. Per the germline V gene, CDR1 is LGHNA and CDR2 is YSLEER. V trimming: 0 bases; J trimming: 4 bases; junction bases outside the gene matches: 8. The CDR3 bases are TGCGCCAGCAGCCAAGATTTAGGGGGCGGCGGCTATGGCTACACCTTC. Amino acids: CASSQDLGGGGYGYTF.

The chain is built from TRBV6-5 and TRBJ2-2, with TRBD2 as a possible D gene (7 bases). The ends were cut back, 5 bases at V and 5 bases at J, with 15 bases in the middle. Germline assignment: CDR1 MNHEY and CDR2 SVGAGI. The CDR3 covers 15 residues. In DNA, the CDR3 is TGTGCCAGCAGTCTTGGGGGGGGCGGAACCGGGGAGCTGTTTTTT. Its protein is CASSLGGGGTGELFF.

J is TRBJ1-5 and V is TRBV4-2; D possibly corresponds to TRBD1 (6 bases). Germline CDR1 is LGHNA and CDR2 is YNFKEQ. This CDR3 contains 15 residues. Trimming shortened V by 1 base and J by 3 bases, and 10 bases separated the two germline ends. This chain's CDR3 is CASSQADSNNQPQHF. CDR3 coding DNA: TGTGCCAGCAGCCAAGCGGACAGTAACAATCAGCCCCAGCATTTT.

The chain is built from TRBV9 and TRBJ1-2, with 8 bases identical to TRBD1. Germline values: CDR1 SGDLS, CDR2 YYNGEE. CDR3 length equals 19 residues. The V gene end was trimmed by 3 bases and the J gene end by 0 bases; junction bases not matched to a gene: 16. CDR3 region: CASSDPGTGAGGANYGYTF. The CDR3 DNA reads as TGTGCCAGCAGCGACCCCGGGACAGGAGCTGGAGGAGCTAACTATGGCTACACCTTC. Combining the CDR3 with reference TRBV9 and TRBJ1-2 gives the whole variable domain DSGVTQTPKHLITATGQRVTLRCSPRSGDLSVYWYQQSLDQGLQFLIQYYNGEERAKGNILERFSAQQFPDLHSELNLSSLELGDSALYFCASSDPGTGAGGANYGYTFGSGTRLTVV.

The chain couples TRBV4-3 to TRBJ2-7, with 8 positions matching TRBD1. J was trimmed by 3 bases and V by 5 bases; bases with no gene match: 9. CDR3 length: 15 residues. Germline V CDR1 and CDR2: LGHNA, YSLEER. In DNA, the CDR3 is TGCGCCAGCAGCTTCCAAACAGGGGGAGTCTACGAGCAGTACTTC. It translates to CASSFQTGGVYEQYF.

The chain couples TRBV5-6 to TRBJ1-5, with D perhaps matching TRBD1 (5 bases). CDR3 length equals 14 residues. Trimming left V 0 bases short and J 6 bases short, with 10 bases between. In germline, CDR1 is SGHDT, CDR2 YYEEEE. Here the CDR3 DNA reads TGTGCCAGCAGCTTGGGGCGGGGGGGTCAGCCCCAGCATTTT. The encoded protein is CASSLGRGGQPQHF. The whole variable domain, filled in from reference TRBV5-6 and TRBJ1-5, reads DAGVTQSPTHLIKTRGQQVTLRCSPKSGHDTVSWYQQALGQGPQFIFQYYEEEERQRGNFPDRFSGHQFPNYSSELNVNALLLGDSALYLCASSLGRGGQPQHFGDGTRLSIL.

The V gene is TRBV19, the J gene TRBJ2-2; D not certain. V was clipped by 4 bases and J by 4 bases, with 7 bases between them. The germline gives CDR1 LNHDA, CDR2 SQIVND (reference sequence). This CDR3 contains 13 residues. CDR3 sequence (DNA): TGTGCCAGTAGTACCAAGAGCACCGGGGAGCTGTTTTTT. Protein product: CASSTKSTGELFF.

The gene calls are TRBV7-7 and TRBJ1-1; perhaps TRBD1 as D (6 bases). V dropped 3 bases and J dropped 8 bases, with 13 bases sitting between them. The CDR3 is 13 amino acids. Germline CDR1 SSHAT, CDR2 FNYEAQ (reference sequence). For the CDR3, the DNA is TGTGCCAGCAGCTTCGTACAGGGTTCCGAAGCTTTCTTT. As protein: CASSFVQGSEAFF.

The gene calls are TRBV19 and TRBJ2-5; D perhaps matches TRBD2 (6 bases). The V end lost 3 bases, the J end lost 5 bases, and 10 bases lay between the germline ends. CDR3 length equals 13 residues. The germline V gene encodes CDR1 LNHDA and CDR2 SQIVND (reference sequence). DNA for the CDR3: TGTGCCAGTAGTATTTTCAGCGGGGAGACCCAGTACTTC. Amino acid sequence: CASSIFSGETQYF.

V is TRBV5-3 and J is TRBJ2-7; tentative D call: TRBD2 (7 bases). TRBV5-3 is placed among ORFs of uncertain function. The CDR3 is 15 amino acids. V was cut by 4 bases and J by 0 bases, with 14 bases left in between. CDR3 loop: CARSPGGLSSYEQYF. As DNA, the CDR3 is TGTGCCAGAAGCCCGGGGGGCTTAAGCTCCTACGAGCAGTACTTC.

The chain links TRBV7-9 to TRBJ2-7, with 7 bases matching TRBD2. The CDR3 loop spans 14 amino acids. V was clipped by 3 bases and J by 3 bases; unmatched bases: 5. Germline V gene sequence: CDR1 SEHNR, CDR2 FQNEAQ (reference sequence). CDR3 residues: CASSLRTSNYEQYF. DNA of the CDR3: TGTGCCAGCAGCTTGAGGACTAGTAACTACGAGCAGTACTTC. Combining the CDR3 with reference TRBV7-9 and TRBJ2-7 gives the whole variable domain DTGVSQNPRHKITKRGQNVTFRCDPISEHNRLYWYRQTLGQGPEFLTYFQNEAQLEKSRLLSDRFSAERPKGSFSTLEIQRTEQGDSAMYLCASSLRTSNYEQYFGPGTRLTVT.

The CDR3, as DNA: TGTGCCAGCAGTAAAGGGGAAACGGATGGCTACACCTTC. This gives the protein CASSKGETDGYTF. The rearrangement uses TRBV6-4 and TRBJ1-2; the D gene is possibly TRBD1 (5 bases). Looked up from germline, CDR1 is MRHNA and CDR2 is SNTAGT. Trimming took off 5 bases at V and 6 bases at J, with 13 bases between the two ends. The length of the CDR3 is 13 residues.

The genes are TRBV6-6 and TRBJ2-5, with 14 bases that match TRBD2. V lost 2 bases and J lost 5; bases outside the gene matches: 4. The CDR3 runs to 16 residues. Germline lookup yields CDR1 MNHNY and CDR2 SVGAGI (reference sequence). In nucleotides, the CDR3 is TGTGCCAGCAGTTACCGGACTAGCGGGGGGTGGGAGACCCAGTACTTC. This translates into CASSYRTSGGWETQYF.

This clone has a handful of counts. The chain carries TRBV7-2 and TRBJ1-1; D not certain. Germline assignment: CDR1 SGHTA and CDR2 FQGNSA. The V end lost 6 bases, the J end lost 4 bases, and 21 bases lay between the germline ends. The length of the CDR3 is 16 residues. The CDR3 region is CASSPTFERRTTEAFF. The CDR3 DNA is TGTGCCAGCAGTCCTACCTTTGAAAGGAGGACCACTGAAGCTTTCTTT. Using reference TRBV7-2 and TRBJ1-1 for the parts outside the CDR3, the full variable domain is GAGVSQSPSNKVTEKGKDVELRCDPISGHTALYWYRQSLGQGLEFLIYFQGNSAPDKSGLPSDRFSAERTGGSVSTLTIQRTQQEDSAVYLCASSPTFERRTTEAFFGQGTRLTVV.

The rearrangement links TRBV7-2 to TRBJ2-7; a weak D match, TRBD1 (6 bases). The germline CDR1 and CDR2 sequences are SGHTA and FQGNSA. The V end was cut by 5 bases, the J end by 6 bases, with 14 bases between. This CDR3 comprises 13 residues. CDR3 bases: TGTGCCAGCAGCGAGGGGGTGGACCTCGAGCAGTACTTC. Its translation is CASSEGVDLEQYF.

The chain employs TRBV19 and TRBJ1-1, with D uncertain. Germline values: CDR1 LNHDA, CDR2 SQIVND (reference sequence). Trimming left V 0 bases short and J 0 bases short, with 11 bases between. CDR3 length: 16 amino acids. The CDR3 spells CASSIDFVLMNTEAFF. CDR3 nucleotides: TGTGCCAGTAGTATAGATTTCGTCTTAATGAACACTGAAGCTTTCTTT. Filled out from reference TRBV19 and TRBJ1-1, the complete variable domain reads DGGITQSPKYLFRKEGQNVTLSCEQNLNHDAMYWYRQDPGQGLRLIYYSQIVNDFQKGDIAEGYSVSREKKESFPLTVTSAQKNPTAFYLCASSIDFVLMNTEAFFGQGTRLTVV.